The T cell receptor (beta chain) described here comes from a study of CD8 T cells in Susac syndrome. CDR1 GTSNPN and CDR2 SVGIG come from the germline V gene (reference sequence). J gave up 5 bases and V 2 bases, and 2 bases lay outside the gene matches. The CDR3 contains 14 residues. The RNA input was about 0.5 to 1 ug, and it was reverse transcribed with random hexamers. The CDR3 of TCR beta was amplified by immunoSEQ multiplex PCR across 54 Vbeta and 13 Jbeta. Via MiXCR, TCRdb re-called the immunoSEQ multiplex PCR reads, giving one row per CDR3 protein. The table records about 240,000 distinct CDR3 sequences, 90% to 96% of them present only once. This clonotype was seen only once. The TEMRA cells underwent FACS enrichment, while the CD8+ and CD4+ T cells underwent negative isolation.

This clonotype was sampled from a human donor with Susac syndrome. V gene TRBV30 combines with J gene TRBJ1-5; TRBD1 matches 11 bases. Sample: CD4+ T cells from PBMCs. CDR3 protein: CAWSRTGGDQPQHF. In DNA, the CDR3 is TGTGCCTGGAGTCGGACAGGGGGCGATCAGCCCCAGCATTTT.